These 13 T cell receptor beta chains share one sample of origin, sequenced in a study of blood T cell repertoires in COVID-19. The table came from immunoSEQ multiplex PCR; TCRdb's copy has only in-frame clones and leaves some out. The sample yields 52,000 or so clones, roughly 89% seen once. Sequenced: peripheral blood. Receptors were obtained from a man aged 40-49 years with COVID-19, enrolled during active disease.

V is TRBV5-1 and J is TRBJ2-2; possible D gene TRBD1, 5 bases. The germline gives CDR1 SGHRS, CDR2 YFSETQ. This CDR3 contains 12 residues. Trimming removed 10 bases from V and 3 bases from J, with 10 bases in between. The CDR3 DNA sequence: TGCGCCTCGGGCAGGGACACCGGGGAGCTGTTTTTT. The encoded protein is CASGRDTGELFF.

This clone was observed a handful of times. V and J are TRBV27 and TRBJ2-7, with 8 positions matching TRBD1. V lost 4 bases to trimming and J lost 5 bases; unmatched junction nucleotides: 7. This CDR3 spans 14 amino acids. Germline values: CDR1 MNHEY, CDR2 SMNVEV (reference sequence). CDR3 sequence: CASSSLDREHEQYF. CDR3 nucleotide sequence: TGTGCCAGCAGTTCCTTGGACAGGGAACACGAGCAGTACTTC.

The chain couples TRBV27 to TRBJ2-1; 14 nucleotides align to TRBD2. The CDR3 sequence is 17 residues long. J lost 1 base, V lost 6 bases, and 5 bases had no gene match. Germline-derived CDR1 and CDR2 are MNHEY and SMNVEV (reference sequence). The CDR3 coding sequence is TGTGCCAGCAGCGGGAGACTAGCGGGGGGGTCCTACAATGAGCAGTTCTTC. Protein: CASSGRLAGGSYNEQFF.

This clone has just a few counts. The V gene is TRBV28, the J gene TRBJ2-7; 8 bases are a match to TRBD1. Germline loops: CDR1 MDHEN, CDR2 SYDVKM. After removal of 3 bases from V and 3 bases from J, the junction contained 13 bases not matched to a gene. The CDR3 consists of 17 residues. In DNA form, the CDR3 reads TGTGCCAGCAGTTTTGGGCAGACAGGGGTGCCCCTCTACGAGCAGTACTTC. Amino acids: CASSFGQTGVPLYEQYF.

This clone was seen more than once but under ten times. The chain uses TRBV6-5 and TRBJ2-3; the D is unclear. Between the trimmed V and J ends, which lost 5 bases and 4 bases, there was a span of 16 bases. The CDR3 has 15 residues. Germline V CDR1 and CDR2: MNHEY, SVGAGI. Written as DNA, the CDR3 is TGTGCCAGCAGTCCGCTTAGGCGTGCGGCAGATACGCAGTATTTT. It codes for CASSPLRRAADTQYF.

V and J are TRBV18 and TRBJ1-1; D remains unclear. Trimming took 3 bases from V and 4 from J, leaving 15 bases between them. This CDR3 region has 15 residues. The V gene's germline CDR1 is KGHSH and CDR2 LQKENI. The CDR3 DNA follows: TGTGCCAGCTCACCGCAGGAAGTGTTGGGCACTGAAGCTTTCTTT. It translates to CASSPQEVLGTEAFF.

CDR3 DNA: TGCAGCGGACAAGGGGACTATGGCTACACCTTC. Amino acids: CSGQGDYGYTF. The chain carries TRBV29-1 and TRBJ1-2, with a tentative D call TRBD1 (5 bases). CDR1 is SQVTM, CDR2 ANQGSEA, per germline. This CDR3 region has 11 residues. Trimming stripped 7 bases from V and 3 bases from J, with 9 bases between. Full variable domain (missing parts from reference TRBV29-1 and TRBJ1-2): SAVISQKPSRDICQRGTSLTIQCQVDSQVTMMFWYRQQPGQSLTLIATANQGSEATYESGFVIDKFPISRPNLTFSTLTVSNMSPEDSSIYLCSGQGDYGYTFGSGTRLTVV.

This chain connects TRBV5-1 to TRBJ1-4; 10 bases map to TRBD1. The CDR3 has 17 residues. V lost 3 bases to trimming and J lost 7 bases; unmatched junction nucleotides: 12. Germline values: CDR1 SGHRS, CDR2 YFSETQ. CDR3 amino acids: CASSWGDRGFRGEKLFF. The CDR3 DNA follows: TGCGCCAGCAGCTGGGGGGACAGGGGCTTCCGGGGTGAAAAACTGTTTTTT.

The J gene is TRBJ2-1, the V gene TRBV6-5; tentatively, D is TRBD2 (6 bases). Germline CDR1 and CDR2: MNHEY and SVGAGI. Trimming took off 11 bases at V and 6 bases at J, with 20 bases between the two ends. This CDR3 has 14 amino acids. This CDR3 is CARHGGGSGNEQFF. DNA of the CDR3: TGTGCCCGGCACGGGGGTGGTTCAGGCAATGAGCAGTTCTTC.

This chain links TRBV28 with TRBJ1-1; 9 bases are shared with TRBD1. Per the germline V gene, CDR1 is MDHEN and CDR2 is SYDVKM. There are 15 residues in the CDR3. Unmatched junction bases numbered 11, after V lost 5 bases and J lost 7 bases. DNA of the CDR3: TGTGCCAGCAGTACACAGGGGGCGCGATTGGTTGAAGCTTTCTTT. Its translation: CASSTQGARLVEAFF.

The chain has TRBV29-1 and TRBJ2-3, with D possibly TRBD1 on 6 matching bases. V dropped 4 bases and J dropped 2 bases, with 7 bases sitting between them. Germline V CDR1 and CDR2: SQVTM, ANQGSEA. This CDR3 is built from 12 residues. The CDR3 sequence: CSVGDITDTQYF. DNA of the CDR3: TGCAGCGTTGGGGACATCACAGATACGCAGTATTTT.

The chain carries TRBV7-9 and TRBJ2-7; a possible D gene is TRBD1 (6 bases). The length of the CDR3 is 15 residues. Germline V gene data show CDR1 as SEHNR and CDR2 as FQNEAQ (reference sequence). V lost 5 bases and J lost 0, with 14 bases in between. CDR3 nucleotide sequence: TGTGCCAGCAGCCCCCTCTCGACAGGCTCCTACGAGCAGTACTTC. This codes for CASSPLSTGSYEQYF.

J is TRBJ2-3 and V is TRBV12-3 or TRBV12-4; possible D gene TRBD1, 6 bases. This CDR3 is built from 13 residues. Between the trimmed V and J ends, which lost 3 bases and 6 bases, there was a span of 10 bases. The CDR3 loop is CASSFGQLDTQYF. Here the CDR3 DNA reads TGTGCCAGCAGTTTCGGACAGTTGGATACGCAGTATTTT.